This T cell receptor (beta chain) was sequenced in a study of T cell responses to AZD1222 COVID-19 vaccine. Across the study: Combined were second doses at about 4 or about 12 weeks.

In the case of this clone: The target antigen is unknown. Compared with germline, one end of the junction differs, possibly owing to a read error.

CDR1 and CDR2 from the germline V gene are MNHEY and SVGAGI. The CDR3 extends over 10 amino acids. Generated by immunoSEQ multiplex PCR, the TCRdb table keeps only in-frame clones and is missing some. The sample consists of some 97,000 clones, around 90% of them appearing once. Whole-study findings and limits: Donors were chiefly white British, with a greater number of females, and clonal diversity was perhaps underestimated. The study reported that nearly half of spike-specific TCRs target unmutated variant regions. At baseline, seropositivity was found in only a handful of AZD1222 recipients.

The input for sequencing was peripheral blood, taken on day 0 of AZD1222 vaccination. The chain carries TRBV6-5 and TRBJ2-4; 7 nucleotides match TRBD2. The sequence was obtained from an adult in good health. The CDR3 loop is CASSRTRCRF. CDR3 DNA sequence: TGTGCCAGCAGTAGGACTAGATGTAGGTTC.